The 8 T cell receptor beta chains listed next were all sequenced from one sample in a study of hypomethylating agent response in myelodysplastic syndrome. This table comes from immunoSEQ multiplex PCR, and its TCRdb copy is limited to in-frame clones, with some not included. The table shows some 9,600 clones, with 83% occurring only once. Source: bone marrow, taken before or after starting hypomethylating agent treatment for myelodysplastic syndrome (not recorded which). These receptors all stem from a human donor with myelodysplastic syndrome.

This clone was seen just once. The J gene is TRBJ2-4, the V gene TRBV5-5, with no clear D. Trimming pared 2 bases from V and 10 bases from J, leaving 7 bases between. Germline values: CDR1 SGHKS, CDR2 YYEKEE (reference sequence). The CDR3 is 11 amino acids. Here the CDR3 reads CASSFNEIQYF. CDR3 DNA sequence: TGTGCCAGCAGCTTCAATGAGATTCAGTACTTC.

This chain joins TRBV27 and TRBJ2-7, with TRBD1 as a possible D gene (7 bases). CDR1 is MNHEY, CDR2 SMNVEV, per germline (reference sequence). The CDR3 extends over 17 amino acids. Trimming shortened V by 5 bases and J by 5 bases, and 25 bases separated the two germline ends. DNA of the CDR3: TGTGCCAGCAGTCCAACCAGGGGGGCCCGGGAGAATGACGAGCAGTACTTC. It is translated as CASSPTRGARENDEQYF.

V and J are TRBV4-2 and TRBJ1-5; 8 bases align to TRBD1. The CDR3 sequence is 18 residues long. Looked up from germline, CDR1 is LGHNA and CDR2 is YNFKEQ. Trimming removed 0 bases from V and 5 bases from J; junction bases left unmatched: 12. CDR3 region: CASSQDPWDRLGDQPQHF. Written as DNA, the CDR3 is TGTGCCAGCAGCCAAGACCCCTGGGACAGGCTAGGGGATCAGCCCCAGCATTTT.

The V and J genes are TRBV5-1 and TRBJ1-3, with D maybe TRBD1 (6 bases). Germline CDR1 SGHRS, CDR2 YFSETQ. V gave up 4 bases and J gave up 2 bases, with 10 bases separating them. The CDR3 covers 14 residues. Here the CDR3 DNA reads TGCGCCAGCAGCCCGGGGGGCGCTGGAAACACCATATATTTT. As protein: CASSPGGAGNTIYF.

The rearrangement uses TRBV6-5 and TRBJ2-3; D ambiguous. Per the germline V gene, CDR1 is MNHEY and CDR2 is SVGAGI. V dropped 6 bases and J dropped 3 bases, with 7 bases sitting between them. This CDR3 is built from 12 residues. The CDR3 protein is CASRTGTDTQYF. The CDR3 DNA follows: TGTGCCAGCAGGACTGGTACAGATACGCAGTATTTT.

This clone was counted between two and nine times. This sequence joins TRBV25-1 and TRBJ1-2; the D is unclear. CDR3 size: 13 residues. Germline values: CDR1 MGHDK, CDR2 SYGVNS. V dropped 4 bases and J dropped 4 bases, with 10 bases sitting between them. The CDR3 loop reads CASSATESYGYTF. As DNA, the CDR3 is TGTGCCAGCAGTGCCACAGAATCCTATGGCTACACCTTC.

This clone was recorded once. This chain links TRBV5-8 with TRBJ2-2; TRBD1 matches at 7 bases. V lost 3 bases and J lost 2; bases outside the gene matches: 4. CDR1 and CDR2 from the germline V gene are SGHTS and YDEGEE. CDR3 length equals 15 residues. The DNA for the CDR3 is TGTGCCAGCAGCTCCGGACAGGCCAACACCGGGGAGCTGTTTTTT. Its protein product is CASSSGQANTGELFF.

The CDR3 loop is CASEWSYEQYF. The DNA for the CDR3 is TGTGCCAGCGAGTGGTCCTACGAGCAGTACTTC. The rearrangement uses TRBV6-1 and TRBJ2-7; D uncertain. V was cut by 8 bases and J by 1 base, with 6 bases left in between. The CDR3 has 11 amino acids. Germline loops: CDR1 MNHNS, CDR2 SASEGT.